Following are 5 T cell receptor beta chains from one sample sequenced in a study of cytomegalovirus exposure and HLA in healthy donors. Use of 60 Vbeta and 13 Jbeta primers characterized the PCR. Measured with immunoSEQ multiplex PCR; TCRdb has only the in-frame clones, and not every one. In the table there are approximately 150,000 clones, about three quarters of which are singletons. Sequences were obtained from PBMCs. Every receptor here comes from a female donor in good health and CMV-seronegative.

The rearrangement links TRBV18 to TRBJ1-2; 10 bases are shared with TRBD1. The germline gives CDR1 KGHSH, CDR2 LQKENI. The CDR3 length is 16 residues. With V trimmed by 2 bases and J by 2 bases, 5 bases remained unmatched. The CDR3 nucleotides read TGTGCCAGCTCACCAGTGGGACAGGGGAGAAACTATGGCTACACCTTC. Amino acid sequence: CASSPVGQGRNYGYTF. The whole variable domain, filled in from reference TRBV18 and TRBJ1-2, reads NAGVMQNPRHLVRRRGQEARLRCSPMKGHSHVYWYRQLPEEGLKFMVYLQKENIIDESGMPKERFSAEFPKEGPSILRIQQVVRGDSAAYFCASSPVGQGRNYGYTFGSGTRLTVV.

This chain links TRBV5-1 with TRBJ1-4; 7 nucleotides align to TRBD1. The CDR3 totals 14 residues. V dropped 4 bases and J dropped 5; count of bases not matched to a gene: 5. CDR1 and CDR2 from the germline V gene are SGHRS and YFSETQ. The CDR3 nucleotides read TGCGCCAGCAGCCCGGGGACAGCGAATGAAAAACTGTTTTTT. Encoded protein: CASSPGTANEKLFF.

The chain couples TRBV30 to TRBJ1-2; the match to TRBD1 covers 7 bases. The CDR3 length is 12 residues. Germline assignment: CDR1 GTSNPN and CDR2 SVGIG (reference sequence). V shed 0 bases, J shed 11 bases, and the junction held 6 bases outside the gene matches. The CDR3 DNA is TGTGCCTGGAGTGTAGTCCAGGGGGAATACACCTTC. Residues: CAWSVVQGEYTF.

DNA for the CDR3: TGCGCCAGCAGCTTTGGGATGGGTAGCGGCAACACAGATACGCAGTATTTT. It is translated as CASSFGMGSGNTDTQYF. The chain joins TRBV5-1 to TRBJ2-3, with D tentatively TRBD2 (6 bases). This CDR3 has 17 amino acids. Trimming took 2 bases from V and 2 from J, leaving 18 bases between them. The germline gives CDR1 SGHRS, CDR2 YFSETQ. Complete variable domain (other parts from reference TRBV5-1 and TRBJ2-3): KAGVTQTPRYLIKTRGQQVTLSCSPISGHRSVSWYQQTPGQGLQFLFEYFSETQRNKGNFPGRFSGRQFSNSRSEMNVSTLELGDSALYLCASSFGMGSGNTDTQYFGPGTRLTVL.

The rearrangement joins TRBV2 to TRBJ1-1; D perhaps matches TRBD1 (5 bases). Germline V gene lookup returns CDR1 SNHLY and CDR2 FYNNEI. The CDR3 contains 15 residues. Trimming cost V 5 bases and J 0 bases, with 13 bases left between them. CDR3: CASSLQPTVNTEAFF. The CDR3 DNA is TGTGCCAGCAGTCTACAACCGACAGTGAACACTGAAGCTTTCTTT.